This TCR beta chain stems from a study of vaccination and CD4 T cells after COVID-19. The overall study: Median time from second vaccine dose to sampling was just over 70 days (14 to 241). Study conclusions and caveats: A median 86.3% of convalescent patients' SARS-CoV-2-reactive clones emerged only after vaccination.

The CDR3 is 13 residues long. J gave up 4 bases and V 6 bases, and 4 bases lay outside the gene matches. From germline, CDR1 is MNHNS and CDR2 SASEGT. The Oncomine TCR Beta short-read assay sequenced DNA from cultured CD4+ T cells. TCRdb analysed the PCR reads with MiXCR anew, one entry per CDR3 protein. The table lists over 10,000 distinct CDR3 sequences, approximately 52% of them singletons. Indicated treatment: roughly 10-day PBMC culture with coronavirus spike peptide pools or control peptides (ViraFEST assay). This clonotype was observed a handful of times. Its antigen is unidentified. Source material: CD4+ T cells from blood, cultured in vitro. The chain is built from TRBV6-1 and TRBJ2-7; 9 nucleotides align to TRBD2. The sequence was obtained from a human donor who had recovered from COVID-19. The DNA for the CDR3 is TGTGCCAGCAGAGTAGCGGGAGTATACGAGCAGTACTTC. Residues: CASRVAGVYEQYF.